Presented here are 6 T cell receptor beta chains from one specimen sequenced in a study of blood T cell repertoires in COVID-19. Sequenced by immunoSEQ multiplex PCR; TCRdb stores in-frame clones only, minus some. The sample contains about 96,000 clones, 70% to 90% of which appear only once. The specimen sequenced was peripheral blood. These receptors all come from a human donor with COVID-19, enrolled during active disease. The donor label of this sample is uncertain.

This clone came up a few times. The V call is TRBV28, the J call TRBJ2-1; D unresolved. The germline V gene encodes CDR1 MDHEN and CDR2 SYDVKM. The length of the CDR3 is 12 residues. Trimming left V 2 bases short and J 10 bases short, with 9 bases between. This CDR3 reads CASSLNRREQFF. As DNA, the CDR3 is TGTGCCAGCAGTTTAAACCGCAGAGAGCAGTTCTTC.

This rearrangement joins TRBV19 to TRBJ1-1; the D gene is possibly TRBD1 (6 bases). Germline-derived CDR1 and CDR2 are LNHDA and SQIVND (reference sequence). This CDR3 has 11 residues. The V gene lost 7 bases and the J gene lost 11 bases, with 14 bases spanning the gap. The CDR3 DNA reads TGTGCCAGTACCAGGGGTCCGGGCGCTTTCTTT. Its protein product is CASTRGPGAFF.

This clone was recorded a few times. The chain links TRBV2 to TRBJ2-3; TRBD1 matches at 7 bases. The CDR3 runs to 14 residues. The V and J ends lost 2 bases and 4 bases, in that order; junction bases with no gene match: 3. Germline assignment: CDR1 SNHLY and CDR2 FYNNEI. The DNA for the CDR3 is TGTGCCAGCAGTGAACAGGGGGATGCAGATACGCAGTATTTT. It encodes CASSEQGDADTQYF.

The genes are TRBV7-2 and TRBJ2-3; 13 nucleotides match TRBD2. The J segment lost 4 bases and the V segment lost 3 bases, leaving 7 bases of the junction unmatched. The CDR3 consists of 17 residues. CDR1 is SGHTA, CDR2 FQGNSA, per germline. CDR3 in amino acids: CASSFTSGGASADTQYF. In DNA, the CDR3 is TGTGCCAGCAGCTTCACTAGCGGGGGGGCCTCTGCAGATACGCAGTATTTT.

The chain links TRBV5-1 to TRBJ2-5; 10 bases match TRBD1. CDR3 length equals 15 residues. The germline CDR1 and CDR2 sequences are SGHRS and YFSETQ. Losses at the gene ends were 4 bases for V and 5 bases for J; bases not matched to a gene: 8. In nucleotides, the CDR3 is TGCGCCAGCAGCATAGGGACAGGGGTGAGGGAGACCCAGTACTTC. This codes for CASSIGTGVRETQYF.

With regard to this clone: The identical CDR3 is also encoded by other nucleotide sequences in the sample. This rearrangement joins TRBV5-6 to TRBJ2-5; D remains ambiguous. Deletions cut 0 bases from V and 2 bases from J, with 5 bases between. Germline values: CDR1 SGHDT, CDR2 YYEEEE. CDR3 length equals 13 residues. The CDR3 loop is CASSLGSQETQYF. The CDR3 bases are TGTGCCAGCAGCTTGGGGAGTCAAGAGACCCAGTACTTC.